The entry below describes one T cell receptor (beta chain). Some clones are missing from TCRdb's copy, which holds only in-frame ones; the method was immunoSEQ multiplex PCR. The data hold several thousand clones, with 86% observed a single time. Germline values: CDR1 MNHEY, CDR2 SMNVEV (reference sequence). V dropped 6 bases and J dropped 1 base, with 7 bases sitting between them. CDR3 length: 13 residues. The entry originates in a study of blood T cell repertoires in COVID-19. The sample comprised peripheral blood. This chain links TRBV27 with TRBJ2-1; D may be TRBD1 (6 bases). The TCR comes from a human donor with active COVID-19. The donor label of this sample is uncertain. CDR3 loop: CASRGHSYNEQFF. The CDR3, as DNA: TGTGCCAGCAGGGGACATTCCTACAATGAGCAGTTCTTC.